A single sample gave rise to the 32 T cell receptor beta chains below, sequenced in a study of blood T cell repertoires in COVID-19. Libraries were prepared by immunoSEQ multiplex PCR; TCRdb keeps only in-frame clonotypes and omits some of them. The sample yields more than 300,000 clones, around 87% seen once. Source material: PBMCs or T cells enriched from blood (not recorded which). These receptors originate from a man aged 35-49 years in a cohort exposed to, infected with or recovered from COVID-19 (not recorded which).

The chain has TRBV7-9 and TRBJ1-1; D possibly corresponds to TRBD1 (6 bases). Trimming left V 5 bases short and J 5 bases short, with 24 bases between. This CDR3 has 17 residues. Germline CDR1 and CDR2: SEHNR and FQNEAQ (reference sequence). In DNA form, the CDR3 reads TGTGCCAGCAGCCCCCTACTATCAGCAGGGGAGGGGACTGAAGCTTTCTTT. Translating gives CASSPLLSAGEGTEAFF.

The rearrangement joins TRBV6-1 to TRBJ2-5, with 8 positions matching TRBD2. J lost 6 bases, V lost 0 bases, and 6 bases had no gene match. The CDR3 runs 15 residues. Germline V gene data show CDR1 as MNHNS and CDR2 as SASEGT. The CDR3 region is CASSEAGLGVKTQYF. In DNA form, the CDR3 reads TGTGCCAGCAGTGAAGCGGGACTAGGGGTGAAGACCCAGTACTTC.

This clone was seen a single time. This chain connects TRBV15 to TRBJ2-7; 8 bases agree with TRBD2. V lost 2 bases to trimming and J lost 3 bases; unmatched junction nucleotides: 12. The germline V gene encodes CDR1 LNHNV and CDR2 YYDKDF (reference sequence). This CDR3 contains 17 residues. CDR3 DNA sequence: TGTGCCACCAGCAGATCGGGGCGCGGTAGCGGGGACTACGAGCAGTACTTC. Protein: CATSRSGRGSGDYEQYF.

This chain uses TRBV30 with TRBJ2-7; D is ambiguous. The length of the CDR3 is 13 residues. Per germline, CDR1 GTSNPN and CDR2 SVGIG (reference sequence). V dropped 0 bases and J dropped 5 bases, with 11 bases sitting between them. The CDR3 DNA sequence: TGTGCCTGGAGTGTACAAGGAGCGCACGAGCAGTACTTC. Amino acids: CAWSVQGAHEQYF.

The genes are TRBV5-1 and TRBJ2-7, with 12 bases matching TRBD1. Germline V gene lookup returns CDR1 SGHRS and CDR2 YFSETQ. The CDR3 length is 14 residues. Unmatched junction bases numbered 4, after V lost 4 bases and J lost 5 bases. CDR3 bases: TGCGCCAGCAGCACCGGGACAGGGGGCGACGAGCAGTACTTC. Protein: CASSTGTGGDEQYF.

The chain is built from TRBV5-4 and TRBJ1-3; D is possibly TRBD1 (5 bases). V was pared by 3 bases and J by 0 bases, with 16 bases between. The CDR3 is 17 residues long. CDR1 and CDR2 from the germline V gene are SGHNT and YYREEE (reference sequence). In DNA, the CDR3 is TGTGCCAGCAGCTCGTCGGGGGGTGGGAACTCTGGAAACACCATATATTTT. This encodes CASSSSGGGNSGNTIYF. Together with reference TRBV5-4 and TRBJ1-3, the CDR3 gives the full variable domain: ETGVTQSPTHLIKTRGQQVTLRCSSQSGHNTVSWYQQALGQGPQFIFQYYREEENGRGNFPPRFSGLQFPNYSSELNVNALELDDSALYLCASSSSGGGNSGNTIYFGEGSWLTVV.

J is TRBJ1-1 and V is TRBV2; a possible D gene is TRBD1 (5 bases). From germline, CDR1 is SNHLY and CDR2 FYNNEI. The CDR3 is 14 amino acids. Trimming removed 7 bases from V and 4 bases from J, with 16 bases in between. DNA for the CDR3: TGTGCCAGCACCCTCGGGGGTGGCGTCACTGAAGCTTTCTTT. Encoded protein: CASTLGGGVTEAFF.

The V gene is TRBV2, the J gene TRBJ2-1, with 7 positions matching TRBD2. CDR1 SNHLY and CDR2 FYNNEI come from the germline V gene. Trimming cost V 4 bases and J 4 bases; bases outside gene matches: 4. The CDR3 sequence is 14 residues long. CDR3 bases: TGTGCCAGCAGTGTACGAGCGGGGTACAATGAGCAGTTCTTC. Amino acids: CASSVRAGYNEQFF. Complete variable domain (other parts from reference TRBV2 and TRBJ2-1): EPEVTQTPSHQVTQMGQEVILRCVPISNHLYFYWYRQILGQKVEFLVSFYNNEISEKSEIFDDQFSVERPDGSNFTLKIRSTKLEDSAMYFCASSVRAGYNEQFFGPGTRLTVL.

The chain links TRBV5-1 to TRBJ1-4; no firm D call. The germline gives CDR1 SGHRS, CDR2 YFSETQ. Trimming removed 0 bases from V and 8 bases from J, with 11 bases in between. CDR3 length: 14 residues. CDR3 loop: CASSLAGVKEKLFF. The CDR3 nucleotides are TGCGCCAGCAGCTTGGCCGGGGTTAAAGAAAAACTGTTTTTT. Together with reference TRBV5-1 and TRBJ1-4, the CDR3 gives the full variable domain: KAGVTQTPRYLIKTRGQQVTLSCSPISGHRSVSWYQQTPGQGLQFLFEYFSETQRNKGNFPGRFSGRQFSNSRSEMNVSTLELGDSALYLCASSLAGVKEKLFFGSGTQLSVL.

This clone was recorded a few times. This chain connects TRBV18 to TRBJ2-3; TRBD2 agrees at 8 bases. The CDR3 is 15 residues long. Germline CDR1 and CDR2: KGHSH and LQKENI. The trim removed 4 bases at V and 4 bases at J, leaving 7 bases unmatched. The CDR3 DNA reads TGTGCCAGCTCACAACAAAGCGGGAGCGCAGATACGCAGTATTTT. Translating gives CASSQQSGSADTQYF.

The rearrangement uses TRBV4-2 and TRBJ2-2, with 13 bases aligning to TRBD2. V dropped 0 bases and J dropped 5; count of bases not matched to a gene: 0. The CDR3 is 16 residues long. The germline V gene encodes CDR1 LGHNA and CDR2 YNFKEQ. The CDR3 DNA sequence: TGTGCCAGCAGCCAAGAACTAGCGGGAGGGACCGGGGAGCTGTTTTTT. Protein sequence: CASSQELAGGTGELFF.

The CDR3 is CASSPPGLAADTQYF. CDR3 in DNA: TGTGCCAGCTCACCGCCGGGACTAGCGGCAGATACGCAGTATTTT. The rearrangement uses TRBV18 and TRBJ2-3, with 11 bases identical to TRBD2. CDR1 and CDR2 from the germline V gene are KGHSH and LQKENI. This CDR3 has 15 residues. V trimming: 3 bases; J trimming: 4 bases; junction bases outside the gene matches: 3.

The count of this clone is one. V usage is TRBV24-1 and J usage is TRBJ2-3; 9 positions agree with TRBD2. This CDR3 is 15 amino acids long. V was pared by 8 bases and J by 3 bases, with 8 bases of the junction left unmatched. Germline V CDR1 and CDR2: KGHDR, SFDVKD. The CDR3, as DNA: TGTGCCACCAACGGCGGGAGGGCCGGGACAGATACGCAGTATTTT. Amino acids: CATNGGRAGTDTQYF.

J is TRBJ2-1 and V is TRBV2; possibly TRBD1 for D (6 bases). Germline lookup yields CDR1 SNHLY and CDR2 FYNNEI. Trimming shortened V by 5 bases and J by 0 bases, and 14 bases separated the two germline ends. The CDR3 is 16 amino acids. The CDR3 is CASSRRQGSSYNEQFF. The CDR3 DNA sequence: TGTGCCAGCAGTCGTCGGCAGGGGAGCTCCTACAATGAGCAGTTCTTC.

The chain recombines TRBV29-1 with TRBJ2-6; 7 nucleotides agree with TRBD2. Per the germline V gene, CDR1 is SQVTM and CDR2 is ANQGSEA. CDR3 size: 15 residues. J was trimmed by 2 bases and V by 7 bases; bases with no gene match: 8. The DNA for the CDR3 is TGCAGCGGAAAGGTTGGGGGGGCTGGGGCCAACGTCCTGACTTTC. Translated: CSGKVGGAGANVLTF.

In DNA form, the CDR3 reads TGTGCCAGCAGTCCACTACAGGGAGATGGCTACACCTTC. It is translated as CASSPLQGDGYTF. This rearrangement joins TRBV28 to TRBJ1-2; tentatively, D is TRBD1 (6 bases). From germline, CDR1 is MDHEN and CDR2 SYDVKM. V gave up 5 bases and J gave up 6 bases, with 13 bases separating them. The CDR3 is 13 amino acids.

J is TRBJ2-3 and V is TRBV30; a possible D gene is TRBD2 (6 bases). The germline V gene encodes CDR1 GTSNPN and CDR2 SVGIG (reference sequence). V dropped 0 bases and J dropped 1 base, with 11 bases sitting between them. This CDR3 has 15 residues. The CDR3 sequence: CAWSVFGGGTDTQYF. The DNA for the CDR3 is TGTGCCTGGAGTGTATTTGGCGGGGGCACAGATACGCAGTATTTT. The variable domain in full, completed from reference TRBV30 and TRBJ2-3, reads SQTIHQWPATLVQPVGSPLSLECTVEGTSNPNLYWYRQAAGRGLQLLFYSVGIGQISSEVPQNLSASRPQDRQFILSSKKLLLSDSGFYLCAWSVFGGGTDTQYFGPGTRLTVL.

The rearrangement links TRBV30 to TRBJ1-1; 12 nucleotides align to TRBD1. V was clipped by 2 bases and J by 11 bases; unmatched bases: 15. The CDR3 has 16 amino acids. CDR1 GTSNPN and CDR2 SVGIG come from the germline V gene (reference sequence). CDR3 loop: CAWSSKPGQGAKGAFF. CDR3 coding DNA: TGTGCCTGGAGTTCAAAGCCGGGACAGGGGGCGAAGGGGGCTTTCTTT.

The chain has TRBV5-1 and TRBJ2-2; 10 bases agree with TRBD1. Per germline, CDR1 SGHRS and CDR2 YFSETQ. V trimming: 4 bases; J trimming: 6 bases; junction bases outside the gene matches: 3. This CDR3 contains 14 residues. This chain's CDR3 is CASSGTGDAGELFF. CDR3 DNA sequence: TGCGCCAGCAGCGGGACAGGGGACGCCGGGGAGCTGTTTTTT. The full variable domain, its missing parts supplied by reference TRBV5-1 and TRBJ2-2, is KAGVTQTPRYLIKTRGQQVTLSCSPISGHRSVSWYQQTPGQGLQFLFEYFSETQRNKGNFPGRFSGRQFSNSRSEMNVSTLELGDSALYLCASSGTGDAGELFFGEGSRLTVL.

This clone was found a few times. This sequence joins TRBV28 and TRBJ2-1; D unclear. The CDR3 consists of 16 residues. Germline lookup yields CDR1 MDHEN and CDR2 SYDVKM. V dropped 9 bases and J dropped 0 bases, with 18 bases sitting between them. As DNA, the CDR3 is TGTGCCAGTCCCCCACGCCGACTCCTCTCCTACAATGAGCAGTTCTTC. This gives the protein CASPPRRLLSYNEQFF. The whole variable domain, remainder taken from reference TRBV28 and TRBJ2-1, is DVKVTQSSRYLVKRTGEKVFLECVQDMDHENMFWYRQDPGLGLRLIYFSYDVKMKEKGDIPEGYSVSREKKERFSLILESASTNQTSMYLCASPPRRLLSYNEQFFGPGTRLTVL.

This clone was counted only a few times. V gene TRBV11-2 combines with J gene TRBJ1-2; D may be TRBD1 (6 bases). Germline V gene data show CDR1 as SGHAT and CDR2 as FQNNGV. Trimming shortened V by 0 bases and J by 8 bases, and 10 bases separated the two germline ends. The CDR3 sequence is 13 residues long. The DNA for the CDR3 is TGTGCCAGCAGCTTAGAAGCAGGGGAGGGCTACACCTTC. Translating gives CASSLEAGEGYTF.

The chain couples TRBV6-5 to TRBJ1-4, with D perhaps matching TRBD1 (5 bases). CDR3 length: 15 amino acids. V lost 1 base and J lost 5, with 11 bases in between. Germline CDR1 reads MNHEY; CDR2 reads SVGAGI. This chain's CDR3 is CASSYFRATNEKLFF. The CDR3 coding sequence is TGTGCCAGCAGTTACTTCAGGGCCACGAATGAAAAACTGTTTTTT.

The CDR3, as DNA: TGTGCCACAGGACTAGAAGAGACCCAGTACTTC. It is translated as CATGLEETQYF. The chain links TRBV19 to TRBJ2-5; 7 bases fit TRBD2. J lost 3 bases, V lost 10 bases, and 2 bases had no gene match. Germline CDR1 reads LNHDA; CDR2 reads SQIVND (reference sequence). The CDR3 consists of 11 residues.

The chain is built from TRBV14 and TRBJ2-3; 7 positions match TRBD2. The V gene's germline CDR1 is SGHDN and CDR2 FVKESK. V lost 3 bases and J lost 8; bases outside the gene matches: 5. CDR3 length equals 13 residues. Here the CDR3 DNA reads TGTGCCAGCAGCCAGGAAGCGGGAACTACGCAGTATTTT. Its translation: CASSQEAGTTQYF.

The chain employs TRBV19 and TRBJ1-2; D remains unclear. The V gene lost 5 bases and the J gene lost 4 bases, with 17 bases spanning the gap. The CDR3 has 15 residues. CDR1 LNHDA and CDR2 SQIVND come from the germline V gene (reference sequence). In DNA, the CDR3 is TGTGCCAGTAGTTATATAGGCAGGTCCGGCTATGGCTACACCTTC. Translating gives CASSYIGRSGYGYTF.

The chain is built from TRBV7-6 and TRBJ2-7, with a weak D call TRBD1 (6 bases). The V end lost 5 bases, the J end lost 2 bases, and 16 bases lay between the germline ends. CDR3 length equals 15 residues. Germline loops: CDR1 SGHVS, CDR2 FNYEAQ. Here the CDR3 reads CASSPLPGATYEQYF. The CDR3 DNA sequence: TGTGCCAGCAGCCCGTTGCCAGGGGCTACCTACGAGCAGTACTTC.

This chain connects TRBV24-1 to TRBJ2-1; TRBD1 might be the D (5 bases). Trimming shortened V by 2 bases and J by 4 bases, and 14 bases separated the two germline ends. CDR3 size: 16 residues. CDR1 is KGHDR, CDR2 SFDVKD, per germline. DNA of the CDR3: TGTGCCACCAGTGATTCCCAGGGCCTCGTTTACAATGAGCAGTTCTTC. It codes for CATSDSQGLVYNEQFF.

The V call is TRBV10-3, the J call TRBJ1-1; a weak D match, TRBD1 (6 bases). CDR1 is ENHRY, CDR2 SYGVKD, per germline. V lost 3 bases, J lost 1 base, and 12 bases lay in between. The CDR3 covers 15 residues. Written as DNA, the CDR3 is TGTGCCATCAGTGATATTGTCAGGGGGAACACTGAAGCTTTCTTT. The encoded protein is CAISDIVRGNTEAFF.

CDR3 sequence: CASRDRVAGELFF. CDR3 nucleotide sequence: TGTGCCAGCAGGGACAGGGTCGCCGGGGAGCTGTTTTTT. The chain links TRBV28 to TRBJ2-2; 8 positions agree with TRBD1. This CDR3 is built from 13 residues. Unmatched junction bases numbered 3, after V lost 6 bases and J lost 6 bases. In germline, CDR1 is MDHEN, CDR2 SYDVKM.

The J gene is TRBJ2-7, the V gene TRBV5-1; weak D call: TRBD2 (5 bases). CDR1 and CDR2 (germline): SGHRS, YFSETQ. The CDR3 runs to 15 residues. The V end lost 0 bases, the J end lost 0 bases, and 10 bases lay between the germline ends. In DNA form, the CDR3 reads TGCGCCAGCAGCTTGGAGGGAGCGTCCTCCTACGAGCAGTACTTC. Its protein is CASSLEGASSYEQYF.

V usage is TRBV4-1 and J usage is TRBJ2-3, with D maybe TRBD2 (6 bases). V lost 3 bases, J lost 6 bases, and 16 bases lay in between. This CDR3 has 15 amino acids. Germline loops: CDR1 MGHRA, CDR2 YSYEKL. This CDR3 is CASSHPSAGFDTQYF. The CDR3 coding sequence is TGCGCCAGCAGCCACCCCTCCGCGGGGTTTGATACGCAGTATTTT.

The V call is TRBV27, the J call TRBJ1-6, with 10 bases matching TRBD1. The CDR3 covers 15 residues. The trim removed 5 bases at V and 8 bases at J, leaving 6 bases unmatched. Germline V gene lookup returns CDR1 MNHEY and CDR2 SMNVEV (reference sequence). The CDR3 loop reads CASSLGQGGYSPLHF. The CDR3 DNA follows: TGTGCCAGCAGTCTCGGACAGGGGGGGTATTCACCCCTCCACTTT.